This T cell receptor beta chain is from a study of CD8 T cells in Susac syndrome. Random hexamers were used to reverse transcribe the RNA input (roughly 0.5 to 1 ug). Via MiXCR, TCRdb re-called the immunoSEQ multiplex PCR reads, giving one row per CDR3 protein. The top ten hold approximately 0.62% of the sample, which has about 90,000 distinct CDR3 sequences, about 96% seen once. The junction had 5 bases not matched to a gene; V was cut back by 2 bases and J by 0 bases. There are 15 residues in the CDR3. From germline, CDR1 is GTSNPN and CDR2 SVGIG (reference sequence). Susac syndrome patients met recently defined diagnostic criteria for definite or probable disease.

The source is a human donor with Susac syndrome. The chain carries TRBV30 and TRBJ2-7, with 9 bases fitting TRBD1. Sequencing used CD8+ T cells from PBMCs. CDR3 sequence: CAWSPGQGLSYEQYF. The CDR3, as DNA: TGTGCCTGGAGTCCGGGACAGGGTCTCTCCTACGAGCAGTACTTC.